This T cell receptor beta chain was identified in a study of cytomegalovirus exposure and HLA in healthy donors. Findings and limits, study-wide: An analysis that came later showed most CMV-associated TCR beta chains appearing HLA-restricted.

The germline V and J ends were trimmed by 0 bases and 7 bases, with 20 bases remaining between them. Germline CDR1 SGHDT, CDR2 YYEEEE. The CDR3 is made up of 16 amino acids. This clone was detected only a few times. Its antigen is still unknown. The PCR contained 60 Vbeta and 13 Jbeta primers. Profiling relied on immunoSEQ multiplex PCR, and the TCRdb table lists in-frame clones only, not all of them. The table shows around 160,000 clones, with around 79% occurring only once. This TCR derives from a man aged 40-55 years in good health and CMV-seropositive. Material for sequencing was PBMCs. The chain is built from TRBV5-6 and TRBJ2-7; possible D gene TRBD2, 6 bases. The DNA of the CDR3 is TGTGCCAGCAGCTTGGGTGGTAGCGGACCCACTACGGAGCAGTACTTC. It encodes CASSLGGSGPTTEQYF. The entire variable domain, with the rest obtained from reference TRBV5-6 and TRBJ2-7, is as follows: DAGVTQSPTHLIKTRGQQVTLRCSPKSGHDTVSWYQQALGQGPQFIFQYYEEEERQRGNFPDRFSGHQFPNYSSELNVNALLLGDSALYLCASSLGGSGPTTEQYFGPGTRLTVT.